The entry below describes one T cell receptor (beta chain). Its antigen is unknown. No clone much larger than this one lies a single base away; base qualities are absent. The CDR3, from cysteine to phenylalanine, totals 12 residues. This entry keeps only the CDR3 DNA: 36 bases, framed from base 1. Ends trimmed: V by 0 bases, J by 8 bases; bases unmatched to a gene: 0. Whole blood was collected in K2EDTA tubes by collaborating institutions according to the institutions' own protocols. Collaborator samples were shipped for TCRbeta analysis as frozen whole blood, isolated PBMCs, or DNA extracted from either sample type. The data originate from a study of blood T cell repertoires in COVID-19 (dated by TCRdb to about 2020). Concerning the study at large: The collaborator samples originated in the United States, Italy and Spain and spanned the acute and convalescent phases of COVID-19. Subjects who had been exposed to COVID-19, were actively infected with it, or had recovered from it provided the deeply sampled blood TCRbeta repertoires that made up the dataset. The prospective study material was composed of cDNA or gDNA derived from T cells, B-cell-depleted T cells, or PBMCs. The repertoires were released in a freely available public database meant as a resource for research on the immune response to SARS-CoV-2. The samples were drawn from two sources: the first 160 participants of the ongoing ImmuneRACE study, and 1,000 to 1,500 subjects contributed by 6 global collaborators. Nearly every sample came with metadata listing a de-identified subject ID, COVID-19 status, age in years and sex. Where available, HLA class I and class II types were obtained from metadata supplied by the sample provider rather than from assay-based typing.

TCRbeta CDR3 regions were amplified from genomic DNA using the immunoSEQ Assay, a bias-controlled multiplex PCR. As for the original processing: The number of nucleated cells in each sample was estimated from the amplification of reference gene primers within the assay. Sequence reads were collapsed and filtered to measure the absolute abundance of every unique TCRbeta CDR3 rearrangement. For each sample, productive Simpson clonality was calculated as the square root of Simpson's diversity index across productive rearrangements. TCRdb's version of the immuneACCESS table is confined to in-frame rearrangements and falls short of the full clone set. An unresolved V gene accounts for under half of the shortfall where checked; the remainder is of unknown origin. V and J calls and clone size come straight from that table; D and trimming were deduced from the DNA. The sample table contains just over 70,000 clones; only one count was recorded for around 90% of them. In total, the top ten clones hold approximately 8% of the sample.

Summary of the overall study and its limitations: How much clinical and demographic metadata was included differed by source and by participant, and the metadata was provided uncurated.

This TCR derives from a human donor in a cohort sampled during active COVID-19. The sequenced sample consisted of peripheral blood. The chain employs TRBV12-3 or TRBV12-4 and TRBJ1-1; TRBD1 aligns with 7 central bases. In nucleotide form, the sequence is TGTGCCAGCAGTTTAGCGACAGGGGAAGCTTTCTTT. Translation gives CASSLATGEAFF.